A selection of T cell receptor beta chains follows, all from one sample in a study of beta chain features in type 1 diabetes. Profiled with immunoSEQ multiplex PCR; TCRdb holds only in-frame clones, not every one. The data show 150,000 to 200,000 clones, just over 9% seen once. Material: central memory CD4+ T cells from blood. Receptors were obtained from a woman between 18 and 29 years old in good health. The CDR3 runs from the conserved cysteine through the conserved F or W. D genes are given only for firm matches. The listing skips clone size in some rows; elsewhere it reads once, few, many or a size class.

DNA	CDR3	J	D	size	V
TGTGCCACCAAGAGCCGGACAGGGGAAGAAAACACTGAAGCTTTCTTT	CATKSRTGEENTEAFF	TRBJ1-1	TRBD1	-	TRBV19
TGTGCCAGCAGTTACAGGGGCTACGAGCAGTACTTC	CASSYRGYEQYF	TRBJ2-7	-	few	TRBV6-5
TGTGCCAGCAGAGTTGGACAGGGTAGGGGTACGCAGTATTTT	CASRVGQGRGTQYF	TRBJ2-3	TRBD1	-	TRBV11-2
TGCGCCAGCAGCCAAGATAACAGGGCTGACACTGAAGCTTTCTTT	CASSQDNRADTEAFF	TRBJ1-1	-	few	TRBV4-3
TGCGCCAGCAGCCAAGTTGGACTAGTCGTAGATACGCAGTATTTT	CASSQVGLVVDTQYF	TRBJ2-3	TRBD2	-	TRBV4-1
TGCGCCAGCAGCTCCCGGGACAACTACGAGCAGTACTTC	CASSSRDNYEQYF	TRBJ2-7	-	few	TRBV5-1
TGTGCTAGCAGCCGGGGACTAGCGGGAGGGAGTGAGCAGTTCTTC	CASSRGLAGGSEQFF	TRBJ2-1	TRBD2	-	TRBV7-7
TGTGCCAGCTCACACGAGGGACAGATGAACACTGAAGCTTTCTTT	CASSHEGQMNTEAFF	TRBJ1-1	TRBD1	-	TRBV18
TGTGCCAGCAGCCAGCGTTCAGTAGCCAGAGAGACCCAGTACTTC	CASSQRSVARETQYF	TRBJ2-5	-	few	TRBV14
TGTGCCTGGATCCAGACAAACCGCTACACCTTC	CAWIQTNRYTF	TRBJ1-2	-	few	TRBV30